This T cell receptor (beta chain) originates from a study of cytomegalovirus exposure and HLA in healthy donors. Study observations and caveats: Highly shared variants forming one cluster were likely a sequencing artifact.

Germline V gene lookup returns CDR1 SGHVS and CDR2 FQNEAQ. The CDR3 covers 15 residues. Trimming took off 2 bases at V and 5 bases at J, with 15 bases between the two ends. In the case of this clone: Its cognate antigen is unknown.

Primers included in the PCR were 60 Vbeta and 13 Jbeta primers. Profiled with immunoSEQ multiplex PCR; TCRdb holds only in-frame clones, not every one. The sample has approximately 97,000 clones, about 76% seen once; the top ten hold over 4%. The sequence was obtained from a woman in her 70s in good health and CMV-seropositive. What was sequenced was PBMCs. This chain connects TRBV7-8 to TRBJ2-5; TRBD1 is a possible D gene (5 bases). This chain's CDR3 is CASSLKARAVETQYF. CDR3 sequence (DNA): TGTGCCAGCAGCTTAAAGGCCAGGGCGGTGGAGACCCAGTACTTC.